These T cell receptor beta chains were read from a single sample in a study of blood T cell repertoires in COVID-19. The repertoire was sequenced with immunoSEQ multiplex PCR; TCRdb's copy has only in-frame clones and lacks some. The sample has roughly 200,000 clones, more than 60% seen once. Sequenced: peripheral blood. Receptor source: a middle-aged man who had recovered from COVID-19. CDR3s include the opening cysteine and the closing phenylalanine or tryptophan. The D gene is left open where the match is weak. The size field is filled for only some rows; it gives once, few, many or a size class.

V	size	D	J	CDR3	DNA
TRBV15	-	-	TRBJ1-5	CATSRGGGSNQPQHF	TGTGCCACCAGCAGAGGAGGGGGTAGCAATCAGCCCCAGCATTTT
TRBV4-2	once	-	TRBJ2-1	CASRPSGTVVYNEQFF	TGTGCCAGCAGACCATCAGGCACCGTCGTATACAATGAGCAGTTCTTC
TRBV6-2/TRBV6-3	once	-	TRBJ1-1	CASTPIARGTEAFF	TGTGCCAGCACCCCGATCGCCAGGGGAACTGAAGCTTTCTTT
TRBV7-3	-	TRBD1	TRBJ2-1	CASSSGQGAYNEQFF	TGTGCCAGCAGCTCCGGACAGGGGGCCTACAATGAGCAGTTCTTC
TRBV11-2	-	TRBD2	TRBJ2-1	CASSLALGGGFSDEQFF	TGTGCCAGCAGCTTGGCCTTGGGGGGAGGGTTTTCTGATGAGCAGTTCTTC
TRBV5-4	-	-	TRBJ2-7	CASSFGPSGSYEQYF	TGTGCCAGCAGCTTCGGCCCCTCGGGTAGTTACGAGCAGTACTTC
TRBV6-2/TRBV6-3	-	-	TRBJ1-5	CASSYSRGDHSNQPQHF	TGTGCCAGCAGTTACTCACGGGGGGATCATAGCAATCAGCCCCAGCATTTT
TRBV23-1	once	-	TRBJ2-7	CASIIRERLTYEQYF	TGCGCCAGCATCATTCGCGAGCGACTCACCTACGAGCAGTACTTC
TRBV24-1	-	TRBD2	TRBJ2-7	CATSDPTSGRAYEQYF	TGTGCCACCAGTGATCCGACTAGCGGGAGGGCCTACGAGCAGTACTTC
TRBV7-2	once	-	TRBJ2-3	CASSLLSGTDTQYF	TGTGCCAGCAGCTTATTGTCCGGCACAGATACGCAGTATTTT
TRBV9	-	TRBD1	TRBJ2-7	CASSTGTGGYEQYF	TGTGCCAGCAGCACCGGGACAGGGGGCTACGAGCAGTACTTC
TRBV12-3/TRBV12-4	-	-	TRBJ2-5	CASARAGEETQYF	TGTGCCAGCGCGAGGGCAGGCGAAGAGACCCAGTACTTC
TRBV28	-	-	TRBJ1-1	CASSYRTDTEAFF	TGTGCCAGCAGTTATCGGACAGACACTGAAGCTTTCTTT
TRBV9	few	TRBD2	TRBJ2-1	CASSVSAGGSQRGEQFF	TGTGCCAGCAGCGTGTCAGCGGGAGGATCCCAACGGGGTGAGCAGTTCTTC
TRBV4-1	-	TRBD1	TRBJ1-1	CASSQDRQGYTEAFF	TGCGCCAGCAGCCAAGATCGACAGGGATACACTGAAGCTTTCTTT
TRBV28	-	TRBD2	TRBJ2-1	CASSFFGTSGNYNEQFF	TGTGCCAGCAGTTTTTTTGGGACTAGCGGGAATTACAATGAGCAGTTCTTC
TRBV9	once	-	TRBJ1-3	CASSVSHPGRGGNTIYF	TGTGCCAGCAGCGTCTCTCATCCAGGGCGGGGAGGAAACACCATATATTTT
TRBV20-1	-	TRBD1	TRBJ2-1	CSASYRGPYNEQFF	TGCAGTGCTAGTTACAGGGGGCCCTACAATGAGCAGTTCTTC
TRBV6-4	-	-	TRBJ2-7	CASRQSYEQYF	TGTGCCAGCAGACAGTCCTACGAGCAGTACTTC
TRBV12-1	-	-	TRBJ1-6	CASSFVGTDNSPLHF	TGTGCCAGCAGCTTTGTCGGGACAGATAATTCACCCCTCCACTTT